The sequence of this T cell receptor (beta chain) was determined in a study of cytotoxic CD8 clonotypes in ibrutinib-treated CLL. On the study more broadly: Among patients, some 24 responded partially and 2 completely; roughly 15 then stayed remitted and some twelve progressed after median around 70 months. Samples averaged 255,043 productive templates and approximately 100,000 productive rearrangements. Study-wide results and limits: Different sampling times were used for sustained-remission and progressing patients. Clonality increased with ibrutinib response but returned toward baseline at progression.

The method was immunoSEQ multiplex PCR; TCRdb's version includes in-frame clones alone and lacks a portion of them. The sample records some 130,000 clones, approximately 85% being singletons. The CDR3 length is 12 residues. V lost 1 base to trimming and J lost 16 bases, with 15 bases between them. Germline V CDR1 and CDR2: SGHRS, YFSETQ. Worth noting for this clone: Its target is unknown.

The sequence was obtained from a human donor with chronic lymphocytic leukemia. This sequence joins TRBV5-1 and TRBJ2-1; possible D gene TRBD2, 6 bases. The sequencing here drew on PBMCs, taken after 24 months of ibrutinib treatment. The CDR3 region has the DNA TGCGCCAGCAGCTTGTGGGGGGAGGATCATTTCTTC. It encodes CASSLWGEDHFF.